The 31 T cell receptor beta chains in this list originate from one sample, sequenced in a study of early T cells in non-severe SARS-CoV-2 infection. TCRdb fed the 5' RACE reads into MiXCR, producing one record per CDR3 protein. The sample includes about 110,000 distinct CDR3 sequences, over 10% of them seen just once. Specimen: whole blood, collected at baseline. Receptor source: an adult who was a healthcare worker with PCR-confirmed SARS-CoV-2 infection or an uninfected control (not recorded which).

The chain carries TRBV7-7 and TRBJ2-5; D is possibly TRBD1 (6 bases). Germline CDR1 and CDR2: SSHAT and FNYEAQ (reference sequence). The CDR3 sequence is 12 residues long. The V gene lost 11 bases and the J gene lost 5 bases, with 15 bases spanning the gap. CDR3 protein: CAAGARGETQYF. CDR3 nucleotide sequence: TGTGCCGCAGGGGCCAGGGGTGAGACCCAGTACTTC.

This clonotype has ten or more counts. The chain combines TRBV11-3 with TRBJ2-3; D call uncertain. Germline CDR1 reads SGHNT; CDR2 reads YENEEA. The CDR3 runs 12 residues. V gave up 5 bases and J gave up 6 bases, with 9 bases separating them. The CDR3 region is CASSQDQDTQYF. The CDR3 DNA is TGTGCCAGCAGCCAAGATCAGGATACGCAGTATTTT.

This chain connects TRBV28 to TRBJ2-7; D possibly corresponds to TRBD1 (6 bases). V shed 5 bases and J shed 1 base, with 9 bases lying between them. CDR3 size: 13 residues. In germline, CDR1 is MDHEN, CDR2 SYDVKM. CDR3 sequence: CASSPGVSYEQYF. The CDR3 DNA reads TGTGCCAGCAGTCCAGGGGTTTCCTACGAGCAGTACTTC.

This chain joins TRBV11-3 and TRBJ2-1, with D uncertain. The CDR3 is made up of 13 amino acids. Trimming took 2 bases from V and 11 from J, leaving 13 bases between them. Germline CDR1 reads SGHNT; CDR2 reads YENEEA. The CDR3 loop is CASSLPPNYQQFF. The DNA for the CDR3 is TGTGCCAGCAGCTTACCCCCCAACTACCAGCAGTTCTTC.

The chain is built from TRBV30 and TRBJ1-4; the D gene is possibly TRBD1 (6 bases). The CDR3 loop spans 19 amino acids. Trimming stripped 3 bases from V and 3 bases from J, with 26 bases between. Germline values: CDR1 GTSNPN, CDR2 SVGIG (reference sequence). The CDR3 DNA is TGTGCCTGGAGACACCCCCGGGACACCTCAAGCGGAGCTAATGAAAAACTGTTTTTT. Its translation is CAWRHPRDTSSGANEKLFF.

V gene TRBV3-1 combines with J gene TRBJ1-1; D gene ambiguous. V was clipped by 0 bases and J by 3 bases, with 11 bases between them. The germline V gene encodes CDR1 LGHDT and CDR2 YNNKEL (reference sequence). CDR3 length: 15 amino acids. The CDR3 loop is CASSQEANRYTEAFF. As DNA, the CDR3 is TGTGCCAGCAGCCAAGAGGCCAACAGATACACTGAAGCTTTCTTT.

This clonotype was observed a handful of times. DNA for the CDR3: TGTGCCAGCAGTGGAGCGACGGGAGGAGAGACCCAGTACTTC. Amino acid sequence: CASSGATGGETQYF. V is TRBV6-6 and J is TRBJ2-5; 7 bases map to TRBD2. The V gene end was trimmed by 5 bases and the J gene end by 4 bases; junction bases not matched to a gene: 7. Germline CDR1 reads MNHNY; CDR2 reads SVGAGI (reference sequence). The length of the CDR3 is 14 residues.

This clonotype has only a few counts. V usage is TRBV6-1 and J usage is TRBJ1-2; tentatively, D is TRBD1 (5 bases). The CDR3 runs 14 residues. Per the germline V gene, CDR1 is MNHNS and CDR2 is SASEGT. Trimming shortened V by 5 bases and J by 7 bases, and 17 bases separated the two germline ends. The DNA for the CDR3 is TGTGCCAGCAGTTCGGGGGAAACATCCGTTGGCTACACCTTC. The encoded protein is CASSSGETSVGYTF.

The V call is TRBV25-1, the J call TRBJ2-3; D call uncertain. The germline V gene has CDR1 MGHDK and CDR2 SYGVNS. V dropped 3 bases and J dropped 1 base, with 14 bases sitting between them. The length of the CDR3 is 16 residues. The CDR3: CASSESVGRRTDTQYF. The CDR3 DNA reads TGTGCCAGCAGTGAGTCGGTGGGCAGGCGCACAGATACGCAGTATTTT.

This clonotype has more than one count but fewer than ten. The chain links TRBV6-6 to TRBJ1-5; TRBD1 matches 7 bases. Germline V gives CDR1 MNHNY, CDR2 SVGAGI (reference sequence). CDR3 length equals 15 residues. V lost 6 bases to trimming and J lost 1 base; unmatched junction nucleotides: 6. The CDR3 reads CASSDRARSNQPQHF. CDR3 DNA: TGTGCCAGCAGCGACAGGGCCCGAAGCAATCAGCCCCAGCATTTT.

This clonotype was observed a few times. The CDR3 sequence is CASSADPTDTQYF. The CDR3 DNA sequence: TGTGCCAGCAGCGCAGACCCTACAGATACGCAGTATTTT. V usage is TRBV7-2 and J usage is TRBJ2-3, with D unclear. The V gene lost 5 bases and the J gene lost 3 bases, with 9 bases spanning the gap. This CDR3 region has 13 residues. Germline CDR1 is SGHTA and CDR2 is FQGNSA.

This clonotype was seen only a few times. The V call is TRBV24-1, the J call TRBJ1-1; 9 bases are a match to TRBD1. After removal of 4 bases from V and 7 bases from J, the junction contained 6 bases not matched to a gene. CDR3 length: 14 amino acids. Germline-derived CDR1 and CDR2 are KGHDR and SFDVKD. The CDR3 DNA is TGTGCCACCAGTGACAGGGGACAGGGAGGTGAAGCTTTCTTT. It specifies CATSDRGQGGEAFF.

This clonotype has more than one count but fewer than ten. The chain uses TRBV19 and TRBJ1-4; D perhaps matches TRBD1 (6 bases). Germline V gene data show CDR1 as LNHDA and CDR2 as SQIVND (reference sequence). Trimming removed 4 bases at V and 0 bases at J, with 12 bases between. The CDR3 sequence is 16 residues long. This CDR3 is CASSSRGIATNEKLFF. As DNA, the CDR3 is TGTGCCAGTAGTAGCAGGGGCATCGCAACTAATGAAAAACTGTTTTTT.

The table lists this clonotype with a few counts. The chain links TRBV7-2 to TRBJ2-5; 9 bases are a match to TRBD2. The length of the CDR3 is 17 residues. The junction had 11 bases not matched to a gene; V was cut back by 4 bases and J by 2 bases. The germline CDR1 and CDR2 sequences are SGHTA and FQGNSA. Here the CDR3 DNA reads TGTGCCAGCAGCTCCCATACTAGCGGGTCGATACAAGAGACCCAGTACTTC. Encoded protein: CASSSHTSGSIQETQYF.

The V and J genes are TRBV29-1 and TRBJ1-1, with D unclear. V was cut by 5 bases and J by 1 base, with 11 bases left in between. Germline values: CDR1 SQVTM, CDR2 ANQGSEA. The CDR3 runs to 13 residues. The CDR3 sequence is CSVIKRANTEAFF. CDR3 coding DNA: TGCAGCGTTATTAAGAGAGCGAACACTGAAGCTTTCTTT.

This clonotype was detected many times. This chain uses TRBV28 with TRBJ1-2; 7 nucleotides align to TRBD1. J was trimmed by 2 bases and V by 5 bases; bases with no gene match: 8. This CDR3 contains 15 residues. Germline values: CDR1 MDHEN, CDR2 SYDVKM. The DNA for the CDR3 is TGTGCCAGCAGTCGCCCCGGGACAGCGAACTATGGCTACACCTTC. Translating gives CASSRPGTANYGYTF.

This clonotype was seen only a few times. For the CDR3, the DNA is TGCAGTGCTTGGACGGGGTCGCTTTACGTACATACGCAGTATTTT. The encoded protein is CSAWTGSLYVHTQYF. V and J are TRBV20-1 and TRBJ2-3; maybe TRBD2 (5 bases). V lost 5 bases, J lost 7 bases, and 22 bases lay in between. CDR1 DFQATT and CDR2 SNEGSKA come from the germline V gene (reference sequence). CDR3 length equals 15 residues.

This clonotype was seen a handful of times. V and J are TRBV19 and TRBJ2-7, with D possibly TRBD2 on 6 matching bases. Germline loops: CDR1 LNHDA, CDR2 SQIVND (reference sequence). V lost 3 bases and J lost 0, with 12 bases in between. The CDR3 runs 15 residues. The CDR3 region is CASSIIGTGSYEQYF. In nucleotides, the CDR3 is TGTGCCAGTAGTATTATTGGGACTGGCTCCTACGAGCAGTACTTC.

This clonotype was found many times. The J gene is TRBJ1-1, the V gene TRBV2; 7 bases map to TRBD1. This CDR3 is built from 14 residues. The V segment lost 6 bases and the J segment 3 bases; nucleotides outside the gene matches: 7. CDR1 is SNHLY, CDR2 FYNNEI, per germline. The CDR3 region is CASRKQGIDTEAFF. The CDR3 DNA is TGTGCCAGCAGAAAACAGGGGATAGACACTGAAGCTTTCTTT.

The rearrangement uses TRBV4-2 and TRBJ2-7; 9 bases fit TRBD1. V was pared by 0 bases and J by 5 bases, with 5 bases of the junction left unmatched. The germline CDR1 and CDR2 sequences are LGHNA and YNFKEQ. CDR3 length: 15 residues. The CDR3, as DNA: TGTGCCAGCAGCCAAGATCCGGGACAGGGAGACGAGCAGTACTTC. Its translation is CASSQDPGQGDEQYF.

The chain employs TRBV9 and TRBJ1-1; 7 positions match TRBD1. This CDR3 comprises 14 residues. The J segment lost 5 bases and the V segment lost 4 bases, leaving 8 bases of the junction unmatched. Germline V gene lookup returns CDR1 SGDLS and CDR2 YYNGEE. The CDR3 loop is CASSPSGGRTEAFF. In DNA form, the CDR3 reads TGTGCCAGCAGCCCATCAGGGGGGAGGACTGAAGCTTTCTTT.

The J gene is TRBJ2-4, the V gene TRBV24-1; a possible D gene is TRBD2 (6 bases). Germline-derived CDR1 and CDR2 are KGHDR and SFDVKD. CDR3 size: 15 residues. V was clipped by 5 bases and J by 0 bases, with 10 bases between them. The CDR3, as DNA: TGTGCCACCAGTGCGGGGGAGCTAGCCAAAAACATTCAGTACTTC. Its translation is CATSAGELAKNIQYF.

This clonotype was detected a few times. V gene TRBV18 combines with J gene TRBJ1-1; D gene uncertain. Germline loops: CDR1 KGHSH, CDR2 LQKENI. V lost 1 base and J 6 bases, leaving 15 bases between the germline ends. CDR3 size: 15 residues. Here the CDR3 reads CASSPQIRRTAEAFF. CDR3 nucleotide sequence: TGTGCCAGCTCACCACAGATCCGCCGGACGGCTGAAGCTTTCTTT.

This rearrangement joins TRBV15 to TRBJ2-1; 8 nucleotides line up with TRBD1. CDR3 size: 15 residues. After removal of 6 bases from V and 4 bases from J, the junction contained 8 bases not matched to a gene. Germline CDR1 reads LNHNV; CDR2 reads YYDKDF (reference sequence). The CDR3: CATSRIGTGYNEQFF. CDR3 coding DNA: TGTGCCACCAGTAGAATCGGGACAGGTTACAATGAGCAGTTCTTC.

This clonotype was detected many times. J is TRBJ1-1 and V is TRBV7-9; no definite D call. This CDR3 has 14 amino acids. Germline assignment: CDR1 SEHNR and CDR2 FQNEAQ (reference sequence). V was cut by 4 bases and J by 1 base, with 10 bases left in between. CDR3 residues: CASSSRDQNTEAFF. The DNA for the CDR3 is TGTGCCAGCAGCTCCCGCGACCAGAACACTGAAGCTTTCTTT.

The J gene is TRBJ2-1, the V gene TRBV12-3 or TRBV12-4; D remains ambiguous. This CDR3 is built from 13 residues. Trimming removed 0 bases at V and 2 bases at J, with 2 bases between. CDR3 sequence: CASSLATYNEQFF. CDR3 nucleotides: TGTGCCAGCAGTTTAGCTACCTACAATGAGCAGTTCTTC.

This clonotype was detected ten times or more. The chain employs TRBV28 and TRBJ2-3; 12 positions agree with TRBD2. This CDR3 contains 17 residues. CDR1 is MDHEN, CDR2 SYDVKM, per germline. Losses at the gene ends were 1 base for V and 2 bases for J; bases not matched to a gene: 4. CDR3 amino acids: CASSLSGLAGLTDTQYF. CDR3 in DNA: TGTGCCAGCAGTTTATCAGGACTAGCGGGACTCACAGATACGCAGTATTTT.

This clonotype was counted only a few times. The V gene is TRBV27, the J gene TRBJ2-7, with TRBD2 as a possible D gene (6 bases). CDR1 is MNHEY, CDR2 SMNVEV, per germline (reference sequence). Deletions cut 5 bases from V and 4 bases from J, with 12 bases between. CDR3 length: 13 residues. In DNA, the CDR3 is TGTGCCAGCAGTCGTCCGGGGAGGTACGAGCAGTACTTC. It codes for CASSRPGRYEQYF.

This clonotype occurred a few times. The chain joins TRBV15 to TRBJ2-5; either TRBD1 or TRBD2 may supply D (6 bases each). The CDR3 length is 11 residues. The germline V gene has CDR1 LNHNV and CDR2 YYDKDF (reference sequence). Trimming left V 6 bases short and J 7 bases short, with 9 bases between. The CDR3 is CATRKGGTQYF. The CDR3 DNA follows: TGTGCCACCAGGAAGGGGGGGACCCAGTACTTC.

This rearrangement joins TRBV6-5 to TRBJ2-3; no definite D call. The CDR3 consists of 13 residues. Trimming removed 6 bases from V and 1 base from J, with 8 bases in between. In germline, CDR1 is MNHEY, CDR2 SVGAGI. CDR3 nucleotides: TGTGCCAGCAGGATCAGACGCACAGATACGCAGTATTTT. This translates into CASRIRRTDTQYF.

This clonotype was recorded at least ten times. The chain joins TRBV5-1 to TRBJ1-1; D is ambiguous. Between the trimmed V and J ends, which lost 4 bases and 5 bases, there was a span of 15 bases. Germline V CDR1 and CDR2: SGHRS, YFSETQ. The CDR3 is made up of 14 amino acids. DNA for the CDR3: TGCGCCAGCAGCCGAGACGGGGTAGGAACTGAAGCTTTCTTT. Translating gives CASSRDGVGTEAFF.